A selection of T cell receptor beta chains follows, all from one sample in a study of CD8+CD57+ T cells in acquired aplastic anemia. Using its own MiXCR run on the reads, TCRdb lists one record per CDR3 protein. The sample consists of 200,000 to 250,000 distinct CDR3 sequences, roughly 50% of them appearing once. Material: sorted CD4+, CD8+, or CD8+CD57+ T cells (not recorded which) from PBMCs. The receptor set was obtained from a human donor with aplastic anemia. The conserved cysteine and the conserved F or W are not part of the CDR3 here. The order of the fields is D gene, clone size, V gene, CDR3 protein. A D gene is named only where the DNA matches it firmly. Some rows have no size entry. The others give once, few or many, or a class for an expanded clone.

>NA|NA|TRBV5-1
ASSLTDMGGNTIY
>NA|NA|TRBV20-1
SAPTGTDGYT
>TRBD1|NA|TRBV9
ASEGQDYGYT
>TRBD1|NA|TRBV18
ASSPARTGLSYNEQF
>NA|few|TRBV10-3
AISSAGVPGNTIY
>NA|many|TRBV2
ASSERVSNQPQH
>NA|many|TRBV20-1
SAGRSGNQPQH
>NA|NA|TRBV11-2
ASSLVGRNYGYT
>NA|NA|TRBV5-1
ASSLGVFNEKLF
>TRBD1|many|TRBV6-1
ASRSRTGDTYEQY
>NA|many|TRBV5-4
ASRPSGDNNEQF
>TRBD2|NA|TRBV12-5
ASGLVMSGGDTGELF
>TRBD1|NA|TRBV7-1
ANAGGQSSYEQY
>NA|NA|TRBV15
ATSRDRSGGNYGYT
>NA|many|TRBV20-1
SARTGQGSYEQY
>TRBD1|many|TRBV12-5
ASGPSTGRNTEAF
>NA|NA|TRBV25-1
ASMRAQVNTEAF
>TRBD1|NA|TRBV10-3
AISDRGMNTEAF
>NA|few|TRBV7-8
ASSPVLQRSTDTQY
>NA|many|TRBV12-3/TRBV12-4
ASSLALTTGELF
>TRBD2|many|TRBV28
ACGGPHEQY
>NA|many|TRBV9
ASSVAGSSGNTIY
>TRBD2|NA|TRBV7-2
ASSSERGAVEQF
>TRBD1|many|TRBV20-1
SARGTGYSNQPQH